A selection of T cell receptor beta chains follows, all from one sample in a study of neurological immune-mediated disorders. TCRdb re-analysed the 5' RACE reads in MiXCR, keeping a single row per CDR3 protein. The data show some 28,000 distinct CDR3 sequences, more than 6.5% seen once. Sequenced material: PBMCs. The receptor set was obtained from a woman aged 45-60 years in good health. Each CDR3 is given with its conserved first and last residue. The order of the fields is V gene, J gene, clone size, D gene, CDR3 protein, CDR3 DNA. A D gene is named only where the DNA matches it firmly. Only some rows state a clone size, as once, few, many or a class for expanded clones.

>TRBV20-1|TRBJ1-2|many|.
CSAREVAYGYTF
TGCAGTGCTAGAGAGGTCGCTTATGGCTACACCTTC
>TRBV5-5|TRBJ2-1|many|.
CASTIEQGAVNEQFF
TGTGCCAGCACTATTGAGCAGGGAGCCGTGAATGAGCAGTTCTTC
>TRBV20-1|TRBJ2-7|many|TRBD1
CSALNEDRGSSYEQYF
TGCAGTGCTCTGAACGAAGACAGGGGGTCTTCCTACGAGCAGTACTTC
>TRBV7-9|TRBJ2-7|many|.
CASSNILSSSGSWEQYF
TGTGCCAGCAGTAACATTTTGTCGTCGTCCGGCTCCTGGGAGCAGTACTTC
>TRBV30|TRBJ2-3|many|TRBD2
CACSGGGADTQYF
TGTGCCTGTAGCGGGGGGGGGGCAGATACGCAGTATTTT
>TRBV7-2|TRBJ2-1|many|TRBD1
CASSSETLGGWLNEQFF
TGTGCCAGCAGCTCCGAAACCCTAGGGGGCTGGTTGAATGAGCAGTTCTTC
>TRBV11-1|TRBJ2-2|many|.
CASTSAVTGELFF
TGTGCCAGCACTTCAGCGGTAACCGGGGAGCTGTTTTTT
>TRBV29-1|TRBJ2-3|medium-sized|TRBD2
CSVEGLAGGTDTQYF
TGCAGCGTCGAGGGACTAGCGGGTGGCACAGATACGCAGTATTTT
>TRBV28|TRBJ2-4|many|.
CASTITSRGNIQYF
TGTGCCAGCACTATAACTAGCAGAGGAAACATTCAGTACTTC
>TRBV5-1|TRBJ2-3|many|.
CASGALGITDTQYF
TGCGCCAGTGGGGCCCTAGGGATCACAGATACGCAGTATTTT
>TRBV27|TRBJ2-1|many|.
CASSLSLRDSYNEQFF
TGTGCCAGCAGTTTATCGCTACGGGACTCCTACAATGAGCAGTTCTTC
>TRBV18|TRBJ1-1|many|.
CASSPFQGPTNTEAFF
TGTGCCAGCTCACCTTTCCAAGGCCCTACGAACACTGAAGCTTTCTTT
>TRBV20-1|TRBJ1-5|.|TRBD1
CSARDATGRNQPQHF
TGCAGTGCTAGAGACGCGACAGGGCGCAATCAGCCCCAGCATTTT
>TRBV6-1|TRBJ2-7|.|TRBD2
CASLRTSGAYEQYF
TGTGCCAGCCTCAGGACTAGCGGAGCCTACGAGCAGTACTTC
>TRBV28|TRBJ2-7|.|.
CASSWVSGESLGYEQYF
TGTGCCAGCAGCTGGGTATCAGGGGAATCCCTCGGCTACGAGCAGTACTTC
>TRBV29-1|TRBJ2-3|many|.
CSARDGTTDTQYF
TGCAGCGCCCGGGACGGAACCACAGATACGCAGTATTTT
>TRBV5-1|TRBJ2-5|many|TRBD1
CASSLQGASQETQYF
TGCGCCAGCAGCTTGCAGGGGGCGAGTCAAGAGACCCAGTACTTC
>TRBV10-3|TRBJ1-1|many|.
CAISGEGGANTEAFF
TGTGCCATCAGTGGGGAAGGGGGAGCGAACACTGAAGCTTTCTTT
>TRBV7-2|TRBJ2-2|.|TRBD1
CASSWTGDSNTGELFF
TGTGCCAGCAGCTGGACAGGGGACTCCAACACCGGGGAGCTGTTTTTT
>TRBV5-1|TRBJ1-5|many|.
CASSLNPGNNQPQHF
TGCGCCAGCAGCTTGAATCCGGGGAACAATCAGCCCCAGCATTTT
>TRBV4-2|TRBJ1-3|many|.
CASSQVSMRTSDGGNTIYF
TGTGCCAGCAGCCAAGTCAGTATGCGGACGTCTGACGGTGGAAACACCATATATTTT
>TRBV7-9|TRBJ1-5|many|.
CASSLLGPNQPQHF
TGTGCCAGCAGCTTACTGGGACCGAATCAGCCCCAGCATTTT
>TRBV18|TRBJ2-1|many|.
CASSPNSRNEQFF
TGTGCCAGCTCACCAAATAGTCGGAATGAGCAGTTCTTC
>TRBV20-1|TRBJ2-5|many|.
CSAPDVGETQYF
TGCAGTGCCCCGGATGTTGGGGAGACCCAGTACTTC
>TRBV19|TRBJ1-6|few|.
CASSTTDSAGNSPLHF
TGTGCCAGTAGTACAACAGACTCGGCGGGTAATTCACCCCTCCACTTT
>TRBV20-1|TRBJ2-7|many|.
CSAFTRQQPLEQYF
TGCAGTGCTTTTACCCGACAGCAGCCTTTAGAGCAGTACTTC
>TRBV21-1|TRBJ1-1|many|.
CASSDTTGTDTEAFF
TGTGCCAGCAGCGACACGACTGGGACAGACACTGAAGCTTTCTTT
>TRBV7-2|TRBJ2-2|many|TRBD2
CASSQYQSGRVGELFF
TGTGCCAGCAGCCAATACCAAAGCGGGAGGGTCGGGGAGCTGTTTTTT
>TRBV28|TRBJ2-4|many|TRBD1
CASSALWTGKNIQYF
TGTGCCAGCAGCGCTCTATGGACAGGAAAAAACATTCAGTACTTC
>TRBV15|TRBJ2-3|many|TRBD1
CATSIQGQGGTDTQYF
TGTGCCACCAGCATCCAGGGACAGGGGGGCACAGATACGCAGTATTTT
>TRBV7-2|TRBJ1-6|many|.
CASSLPPGMPLHF
TGTGCCAGCAGCTTACCCCCCGGCATGCCCCTCCACTTT
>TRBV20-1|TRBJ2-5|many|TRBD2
CSARRGEETQYF
TGCAGTGCTCGGCGGGGGGAGGAGACCCAGTACTTC
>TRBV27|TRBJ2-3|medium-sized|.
CASRTYPDTQYF
TGTGCCAGCAGGACTTACCCGGATACGCAGTATTTT
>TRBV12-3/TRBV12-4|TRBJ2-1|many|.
CASSLMVYTYNEQFF
TGTGCCAGCAGTTTAATGGTCTACACCTACAATGAGCAGTTCTTC
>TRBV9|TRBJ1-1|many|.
CASSFSSGYNTEAFF
TGTGCCAGCAGCTTCAGTTCAGGGTATAACACTGAAGCTTTCTTT
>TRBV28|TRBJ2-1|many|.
CASSLETGREQFF
TGTGCCAGCAGTCTGGAAACAGGAAGGGAGCAGTTCTTC
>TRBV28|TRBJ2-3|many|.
CASSLEDTQYF
TGTGCCAGCAGTTTGGAAGATACGCAGTATTTT
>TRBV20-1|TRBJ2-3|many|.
CSARHLASTDTQYF
TGCAGTGCTAGACACCTAGCAAGCACAGATACGCAGTATTTT
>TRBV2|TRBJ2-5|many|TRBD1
CASSLDRGNQETQYF
TGTGCCAGCAGTCTGGACAGGGGGAACCAAGAGACCCAGTACTTC
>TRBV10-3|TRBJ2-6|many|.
CAISEGAAGANVLTF
TGTGCCATCAGTGAAGGGGCGGCCGGGGCCAACGTCCTGACTTTC
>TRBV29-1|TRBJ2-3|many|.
CSVTARASTDTQYF
TGCAGCGTTACGGCTCGGGCCAGCACAGATACGCAGTATTTT
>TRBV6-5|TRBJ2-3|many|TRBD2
CASSYSGLAIDTQYF
TGTGCCAGCAGTTACTCGGGACTAGCTATAGATACGCAGTATTTT
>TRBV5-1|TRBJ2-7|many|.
CASSLQGSGEQYF
TGCGCCAGCAGCTTGCAGGGTTCGGGTGAGCAGTACTTC
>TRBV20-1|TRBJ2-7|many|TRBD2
CSASAGGFSYEQYF
TGCAGTGCTAGCGCGGGAGGGTTTTCCTACGAGCAGTACTTC
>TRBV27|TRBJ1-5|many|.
CASSFTGASALPQHF
TGTGCCAGCAGTTTCACGGGGGCATCAGCTCTGCCCCAGCATTTT
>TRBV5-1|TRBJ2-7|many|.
CASSFDSHYEQYF
TGCGCCAGCAGCTTCGACAGCCACTACGAGCAGTACTTC
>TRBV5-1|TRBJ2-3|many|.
CASSPTPGADTQYF
TGCGCCAGCAGCCCAACCCCAGGAGCAGATACGCAGTATTTT
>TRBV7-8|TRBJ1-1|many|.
CASSWGQGRTFF
TGTGCCAGCAGCTGGGGCCAGGGTAGGACTTTCTTT
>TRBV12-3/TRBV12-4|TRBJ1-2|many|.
CASSPSDRTTYGYTF
TGTGCCAGCAGTCCCAGCGACAGGACAACCTATGGCTACACCTTC
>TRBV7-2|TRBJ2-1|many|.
CASRPPSYNEQFF
TGTGCCAGCCGCCCTCCGTCCTACAATGAGCAGTTCTTC
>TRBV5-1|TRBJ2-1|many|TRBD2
CASSLAVGGYYNEQFF
TGCGCCAGCAGCTTGGCCGTCGGGGGGTACTACAATGAGCAGTTCTTC
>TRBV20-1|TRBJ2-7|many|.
CSASRGARGLVEQYF
TGCAGTGCTAGTAGGGGGGCACGGGGGCTGGTCGAGCAGTACTTC
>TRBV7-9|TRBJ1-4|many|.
CASSLDQGGLEKLFF
TGTGCCAGCAGCTTAGATCAAGGGGGTTTGGAAAAACTGTTTTTT
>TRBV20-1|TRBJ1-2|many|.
CSAPSGRGYGYTF
TGCAGTGCCCCCTCGGGCAGGGGCTATGGCTACACCTTC
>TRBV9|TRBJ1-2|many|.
CASSVEEFYGYTF
TGTGCCAGCAGCGTCGAGGAATTCTATGGCTACACCTTC
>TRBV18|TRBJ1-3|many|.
CASSPNAEGNTIYF
TGTGCCAGCTCACCAAATGCGGAAGGGAACACCATATATTTT
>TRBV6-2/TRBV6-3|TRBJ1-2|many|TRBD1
CASSRGQDRRGYTF
TGTGCCAGCAGTCGAGGACAGGACCGGCGGGGCTACACCTTC
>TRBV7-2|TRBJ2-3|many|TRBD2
CASSRSGLAGGADTQYF
TGTGCCAGCAGCCGTAGTGGGCTAGCGGGCGGCGCAGATACGCAGTATTTT
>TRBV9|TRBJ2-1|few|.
CASSVVDGGTGEQFF
TGTGCCAGCAGCGTAGTAGACGGAGGGACGGGTGAGCAGTTCTTC
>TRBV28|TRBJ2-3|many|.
CASSAAGEFTDTQYF
TGTGCCAGCAGTGCCGCGGGCGAGTTCACAGATACGCAGTATTTT